Listed below are T cell receptor beta chains from one sample, sequenced in a study of blood T cells in healthy people across ages. TCRdb used MiXCR to reprocess the 5' RACE reads, holding one entry per CDR3 protein. This sample yields roughly 1,800,000 distinct CDR3 sequences, of which roughly 50% are seen a single time; approximately 2.1% belongs to the top ten. Sequenced input: blood. Receptors were obtained from a woman aged 40 to 49 in good health. Both conserved end residues are part of each CDR3. D genes are given only for firm matches. Not every row has a clone size; where given, it reads once, few, many or a size class.

V	J	size	D	length	CDR3	DNA
TRBV6-2/TRBV6-3	TRBJ2-7	few	TRBD2	17	CASSYGAGGASNYEQYF	TGTGCCAGCAGTTACGGCGCGGGGGGGGCCTCGAACTACGAGCAGTACTTC
TRBV20-1	TRBJ2-4	few	-	13	CSASGVTKNIQYF	TGCAGTGCCTCAGGGGTAACCAAAAACATTCAGTACTTC
TRBV4-2	TRBJ1-2	-	-	17	CASSQEGSGSFLAGYTF	TGTGCCAGCAGCCAAGAAGGATCGGGCAGTTTTCTAGCTGGCTACACCTTC
TRBV7-9	TRBJ1-2	-	TRBD1	14	CSSSQPTGEYGYTF	TGTTCCAGCAGCCAACCTACAGGGGAATATGGCTACACCTTC
TRBV21-1	TRBJ2-7	-	-	14	CATPSSGGYYEQYF	TGTGCCACCCCCTCTAGCGGGGGGTACTACGAGCAGTACTTC
TRBV9	TRBJ2-3	-	TRBD2	14	CASSDLTSGDTQYF	TGTGCCAGCAGTGACCTGACTAGCGGGGATACGCAGTATTTT
TRBV9	TRBJ2-7	-	TRBD1	15	CASSVALDRVHEQYF	TGTGCCAGCAGCGTAGCCCTCGACAGGGTCCACGAGCAGTACTTC
TRBV7-2	TRBJ1-2	-	-	13	CASSLLQHGGYTF	TGTGCCAGCAGCTTGCTACAGCACGGGGGCTACACCTTC
TRBV6-5	TRBJ2-7	-	-	15	CASRDIAAGLYEQYF	TGTGCCAGCAGGGATATAGCGGCGGGTCTGTACGAGCAGTACTTC
TRBV12-3/TRBV12-4	TRBJ1-4	-	TRBD1	13	CASGQGGNEKLFF	TGTGCCAGCGGACAGGGCGGGAATGAAAAACTGTTTTTT
TRBV4-2	TRBJ1-2	-	-	16	CASSQEVRDPRDGYTF	TGTGCCAGCAGCCAAGAAGTTCGGGACCCACGGGATGGCTACACCTTC
TRBV6-5	TRBJ1-1	-	TRBD1	19	CASSYSSSGQGGPNTEAFF	TGTGCCAGCAGTTACTCGAGTTCGGGACAGGGGGGCCCGAACACTGAAGCTTTCTTT
TRBV7-2	TRBJ2-6	few	-	14	CASSTRRRANVLTF	TGTGCCAGCAGCACTAGGCGGAGGGCCAACGTCCTGACTTTC
TRBV7-2	TRBJ2-7	-	-	14	CASSTYGQAYEQYF	TGTGCCAGCAGCACGTACGGACAAGCCTACGAGCAGTACTTC
TRBV28	TRBJ2-7	-	-	13	CASRTGGSWEQYF	TGTGCCAGCAGGACAGGTGGGTCGTGGGAGCAGTACTTC
TRBV2	TRBJ2-5	few	-	15	CASSEARTGKETQYF	TGTGCCAGCAGTGAGGCCCGGACTGGAAAAGAGACCCAGTACTTC
TRBV7-8	TRBJ2-7	-	-	19	CASSLFPVSIQGGRNEQYF	TGTGCCAGCAGCTTATTCCCTGTTTCCATCCAGGGGGGGAGGAATGAGCAGTACTTC
TRBV18	TRBJ2-5	-	TRBD1	16	CASSLGTGTPQETQYF	TGTGCCAGCTCACTCGGGACAGGGACTCCCCAAGAGACCCAGTACTTC
TRBV6-1	TRBJ2-1	-	-	15	CASSALTGSYNEQFF	TGTGCCAGCAGTGCTTTGACAGGTTCCTACAATGAGCAGTTCTTC
TRBV10-3	TRBJ2-1	-	-	14	CAIRQGGGYNEQFF	TGTGCCATCAGACAGGGGGGGGGATACAATGAGCAGTTCTTC
TRBV11-2	TRBJ1-2	-	-	13	CASSSEGAYGYTF	TGTGCCAGCAGCTCCGAGGGAGCCTATGGCTACACCTTC
TRBV5-1	TRBJ2-1	few	-	13	CASSPGTGAEQFF	TGCGCCAGCAGTCCCGGCACGGGCGCTGAGCAGTTCTTC
TRBV6-1	TRBJ1-4	few	-	15	CASSGKTQRDEKLFF	TGTGCCAGCAGTGGTAAGACGCAAAGGGATGAAAAACTGTTTTTT
TRBV20-1	TRBJ1-2	-	TRBD1	14	CSARDPGTAYGYTF	TGCAGTGCTAGAGACCCCGGGACAGCCTATGGCTACACCTTC
TRBV7-2	TRBJ1-1	-	TRBD1	15	CASSQEGTGFTEAFF	TGTGCCAGCAGCCAAGAGGGGACAGGGTTTACTGAAGCTTTCTTT
TRBV20-1	TRBJ1-6	-	-	14	CSARAKGQNSPHHF	TGCAGTGCTAGAGCCAAAGGACAGAATTCACCCCACCACTTT
TRBV11-1	TRBJ2-7	once	-	16	CASSVRQGTTSYEQYF	TGTGCCAGCAGCGTAAGACAGGGGACTACATCCTACGAGCAGTACTTC
TRBV7-2	TRBJ2-5	-	-	14	CASSRARSEETQYF	TGTGCCAGCAGCCGCGCTAGAAGCGAAGAGACCCAGTACTTC
TRBV2	TRBJ1-5	-	TRBD1	14	CASGKGQVDQPQHF	TGTGCCAGCGGGAAGGGACAGGTCGATCAGCCCCAGCATTTT
TRBV28	TRBJ2-5	few	-	13	CASRGAPRETQYF	TGTGCCAGTCGCGGGGCTCCTCGGGAGACCCAGTACTTC
TRBV29-1	TRBJ2-5	-	TRBD1	14	CSVKASGGRETQYF	TGCAGCGTAAAGGCCTCAGGGGGCCGTGAGACCCAGTACTTC
TRBV4-1	TRBJ2-3	few	-	16	CASSPRTVITRDTQYF	TGCGCCAGCAGCCCACGGACAGTAATTACCAGGGATACGCAGTATTTT
TRBV7-8	TRBJ2-3	once	TRBD2	16	CASSLLAGQLTRTQYF	TGTGCCAGCAGCTTGCTAGCGGGACAGCTAACACGTACGCAGTATTTT
TRBV7-2	TRBJ2-1	-	TRBD1	15	CASSSQPGQGYEQFF	TGTGCCAGCAGCTCACAACCGGGACAGGGATATGAGCAGTTCTTC
TRBV5-6	TRBJ2-4	-	-	14	CASSLGLDRNIQYF	TGTGCCAGCAGCTTGGGACTAGACAGAAACATTCAGTACTTC
TRBV6-5	TRBJ1-5	few	-	16	CASSYRAAISNQPQHF	TGTGCCAGCAGTTATCGGGCAGCTATTAGCAATCAGCCCCAGCATTTT
TRBV7-9	TRBJ1-2	-	-	15	CASSLASLRNYGYTF	TGTGCCAGCAGCTTAGCGAGTCTTCGGAACTATGGCTACACCTTC
TRBV4-3	TRBJ1-5	-	-	13	CARRRQKNQPQHF	TGCGCCAGGCGGCGGCAGAAAAATCAGCCCCAGCATTTT
TRBV15	TRBJ2-1	-	TRBD1	15	CATTTGAPTYNEQFF	TGTGCCACCACTACAGGGGCACCAACCTACAATGAGCAGTTCTTC
TRBV9	TRBJ2-6	-	-	16	CASSVVQGTGANVLTF	TGTGCCAGCAGCGTAGTTCAGGGGACTGGGGCCAACGTCCTGACTTTC
TRBV4-2	TRBJ2-1	few	TRBD1	16	CASSQEGRGPYNEQFF	TGTGCCAGCAGCCAAGAAGGCAGGGGGCCCTACAATGAGCAGTTCTTC
TRBV7-2	TRBJ2-1	-	TRBD2	16	CASSFRTSGGYNEQFF	TGTGCCAGCAGCTTCCGGACTAGCGGGGGTTACAATGAGCAGTTCTTC